This TCR beta chain was captured in a study of control samples from healthy donors and cancer patients. CDR1 is LNHNV, CDR2 YYDKDF, per germline (reference sequence). Trimming stripped 0 bases from V and 6 bases from J, with 12 bases between. The CDR3 has 15 amino acids. The data were produced by immunoSEQ multiplex PCR, yet TCRdb's version contains in-frame clones alone and is incomplete. This table has roughly 370,000 clones, 75% to 95% appearing once. The sample was PBMCs. The chain couples TRBV15 to TRBJ2-1, with D possibly being TRBD1 or TRBD2 (5 bases each). The sequence derives from a man aged 35-49 years with head and neck cancer. The CDR3 nucleotides read TGTGCCACCAGCAGAGATCAGGGACCGGGCAATGAGCAGTTCTTC. As protein: CATSRDQGPGNEQFF.